Listed below are T cell receptor beta chains from one sample, sequenced in a study of spatial heterogeneity in lung cancer. Each CDR3 protein gets one entry after TCRdb re-called the 5' RACE reads with MiXCR. The repertoire holds under 7,000 distinct CDR3 sequences, with 16% as singletons. Sequences were derived from lung tumor tissue, sampled at surgery. The receptors shown here come from a male donor with early-stage non-small cell lung cancer. Each CDR3 is given with its conserved first and last residue. Each record gives: clone size, D gene, V gene, J gene, CDR3 DNA, CDR3 protein. D genes are given only for firm matches. Clone size is shown for a subset of rows, as once, few, many or a class of expanded clone.

>-|-|TRBV6-5|TRBJ2-5
TGTGCCAGCAGTCCGAGCGGGCTGGCGGCCCAGTACTTC
CASSPSGLAAQYF
>-|-|TRBV19|TRBJ2-6
TGTGCCAGTAGTCCGCCCCGGGGAGCTGGGGCCAACGTCCTGACTTTC
CASSPPRGAGANVLTF
>medium-sized|-|TRBV6-2/TRBV6-3|TRBJ1-4
TGTGCCAGCAGTGGGCCTTATGAAAAACTGTTTTTT
CASSGPYEKLFF
>-|-|TRBV3-1|TRBJ1-4
TGTGCCAGCAGCCAAGGGCAGGCAACTAATGAAAAACTGTTTTTT
CASSQGQATNEKLFF
>few|TRBD1|TRBV18|TRBJ1-6
TGTGCCAGCTCAGGAGGACAGGCCTCACCCCTCCACTTT
CASSGGQASPLHF
>medium-sized|-|TRBV10-3|TRBJ2-7
TGTGCCATCAGGGGACAAGGCCAATACGAGCAGTACTTC
CAIRGQGQYEQYF
>many|-|TRBV28|TRBJ2-3
TGTGCCAGCAGTTTAGGGGGGGCTAGCACAGATACGCAGTATTTT
CASSLGGASTDTQYF
>medium-sized|-|TRBV28|TRBJ2-7
TGTGCCAGCCTTACCCCAGGGCGTGATTACGAGCAGTACTTC
CASLTPGRDYEQYF
>-|TRBD2|TRBV12-3/TRBV12-4|TRBJ2-2
TGTGCCAGCAGTTTAGCCCTAGCGGGGGGCCTTCATAACACCGGGGAGCTGTTTTTT
CASSLALAGGLHNTGELFF
>medium-sized|TRBD2|TRBV7-9|TRBJ2-1
TGTGCCAGCAGCCCGAGACTAGCGGGAGGGCACAATGAGCAGTTCTTC
CASSPRLAGGHNEQFF
>-|-|TRBV9|TRBJ1-3
TGTGCCAGCAGCCCTCAGGTAGCTCTCGGAAACACCATATATTTT
CASSPQVALGNTIYF
>medium-sized|-|TRBV3-2|TRBJ1-2
TGTGCCAGCAGCCAAGATTCCCCAGGTCCCCTGAATGGCTACACCTTC
CASSQDSPGPLNGYTF
>many|-|TRBV20-1|TRBJ2-1
TGCAGTGCCATTGGACAGAGATACTACAATGAGCAGTTCTTC
CSAIGQRYYNEQFF
>few|-|TRBV12-3/TRBV12-4|TRBJ2-2
TGTGCCAGCAGCGCATCCGGGACCTTTGGCACCGGGGAGCTGTTTTTT
CASSASGTFGTGELFF
>-|TRBD2|TRBV7-6|TRBJ2-3
TGTGCCAGCAGCTTCACTAGCGGGAGGGCCATAGATACGCAGTATTTT
CASSFTSGRAIDTQYF
>medium-sized|-|TRBV5-1|TRBJ1-5
TGCGCCAGCAGCTTGGATCCGGGTGGGGATCAGCCCCAGCATTTT
CASSLDPGGDQPQHF
>-|-|TRBV29-1|TRBJ2-1
TGCAGCGTGGCGAAGGTGAGGGGGACTTACAATGAGCAGTTCTTC
CSVAKVRGTYNEQFF
>medium-sized|-|TRBV7-8|TRBJ1-2
TGTGCCAGCAGCCCAGGGCCTACTAACTATGGCTACACCTTC
CASSPGPTNYGYTF
>medium-sized|-|TRBV4-3|TRBJ2-2
TGCGCCAGCAGCCAAGACGACCCTGCCTTCCGTCGGGACACCGGGGAGCTGTTTTTT
CASSQDDPAFRRDTGELFF
>medium-sized|-|TRBV5-1|TRBJ2-5
TGCGCCAGCAGCTTGGGGGGCCAAGAGACCCAGTACTTC
CASSLGGQETQYF
>medium-sized|-|TRBV10-3|TRBJ2-7
TGTGCCATCAAGTCGCCAGCCTCCTACGAGCAGTACTTC
CAIKSPASYEQYF
>-|-|TRBV5-1|TRBJ1-1
TGCGCCAGCAGCCAAGGGGTAAGGAACACTGAAGCTTTCTTT
CASSQGVRNTEAFF
>medium-sized|-|TRBV20-1|TRBJ2-7
TGCAGTGCTAGTACAGCCTCCTACGAGCAGTACTTC
CSASTASYEQYF
>medium-sized|-|TRBV6-5|TRBJ1-2
TGTGCCAGCAGTAGTCTGGCGGACTTATATGGCTACACCTTC
CASSSLADLYGYTF
>medium-sized|-|TRBV2|TRBJ2-6
TGTGCCAGCAGTGACAGGGCTGGGGCCAACGTCCTGACTTTC
CASSDRAGANVLTF
>medium-sized|TRBD1|TRBV7-6|TRBJ1-2
TGTGCCAGCAGCCCGGGACAGGATTATGGCTACACCTTC
CASSPGQDYGYTF
>medium-sized|TRBD1|TRBV27|TRBJ1-4
TGTGCCAGCAGTTTAAGACAGGGGAGTGAAAAACTGTTTTTT
CASSLRQGSEKLFF
>-|TRBD2|TRBV7-2|TRBJ2-5
TGTGCCAGCAGCTTTTACCCTAGCGGTCGAGAGACCCAGTACTTC
CASSFYPSGRETQYF
>few|-|TRBV28|TRBJ2-7
TGTGCCAGCAGTCCTCGGCATGGGGGCTACGAGCAGTACTTC
CASSPRHGGYEQYF
>many|TRBD1|TRBV29-1|TRBJ2-7
TGCAGCGTCCAACCGGCAGGGGGCGCCTACGAGCAGTACTTC
CSVQPAGGAYEQYF
>few|-|TRBV7-3|TRBJ2-7
TGTGCCAGCAGCTTAGACGGGACCAGCTGGCTGCGGGAGCAGTACTTC
CASSLDGTSWLREQYF
>medium-sized|-|TRBV11-2|TRBJ2-1
TGTGCCAGCAGCCTTAATCAACGCAATGAGCAGTTCTTC
CASSLNQRNEQFF
>-|-|TRBV7-2|TRBJ2-5
TGTGCCAGCAGCCCAGGGTCGGGGGCCCAAGAGACCCAGTACTTC
CASSPGSGAQETQYF
>medium-sized|-|TRBV9|TRBJ1-5
TGTGCCAGCAGCCCCGGCGCCTGGAGTAGCAATCAGCCCCAGCATTTT
CASSPGAWSSNQPQHF
>once|TRBD1|TRBV7-2|TRBJ2-2
TGTGCCAGCAGCTCGACAGGGTTGACCACCGGGGAGCTGTTTTTT
CASSSTGLTTGELFF
>medium-sized|TRBD1|TRBV18|TRBJ1-1
TGTGCCAGCTCACCGGAGGGGGCCGGCACTGAAGCTTTCTTT
CASSPEGAGTEAFF
>medium-sized|TRBD1|TRBV24-1|TRBJ2-7
TGTGCCACCAGACAGGGGGCAACGTACGAGCAGTACTTC
CATRQGATYEQYF
>medium-sized|TRBD1|TRBV5-1|TRBJ2-5
TGCGCCAGCAGCACCGGGACAGGAGGGGAGACCCAGTACTTC
CASSTGTGGETQYF
>medium-sized|-|TRBV6-2/TRBV6-3|TRBJ1-1
TGTGCCAGCAGTCCGCTAGCGTCCACTGAAGCTTTCTTT
CASSPLASTEAFF
>medium-sized|-|TRBV5-1|TRBJ1-1
TGCGCCAGCAGCCCCCCGAATCTGAACACTGAAGCTTTCTTT
CASSPPNLNTEAFF
>medium-sized|-|TRBV7-8|TRBJ2-2
TGTGCCAGCAGCTTAAGGGAGGACGGCGGGGAGCTGTTTTTT
CASSLREDGGELFF
>many|-|TRBV19|TRBJ1-1
TGTGCCAGTAGTACCACCTGGGGGAACACTGAAGCTTTCTTT
CASSTTWGNTEAFF
>-|-|TRBV7-9|TRBJ1-3
TGTGCCAGCAAGGCCGACACCTCTGGAAACACCATATATTTT
CASKADTSGNTIYF
>medium-sized|TRBD2|TRBV29-1|TRBJ2-1
TGCAGCGTTGCCCCAGGCGGGAGCTCCTACAATGAGCAGTTCTTC
CSVAPGGSSYNEQFF
>few|TRBD1|TRBV18|TRBJ1-1
TGTGTCAGCTCACCGGAGGGGGCCGGCACTGAAGCTTTCTTT
CVSSPEGAGTEAFF
>medium-sized|-|TRBV7-2|TRBJ2-1
TGTGCCAGCAGCTCGTACCAGGGTGCCAATGAGCAGTTCTTC
CASSSYQGANEQFF
>medium-sized|TRBD1|TRBV5-1|TRBJ1-5
TGCGCCAGCAGCGCGTTACAGGGGCAGCCCCAGCATTTT
CASSALQGQPQHF
>medium-sized|-|TRBV5-1|TRBJ2-7
TGCGCCAGCAGCTTGGGGGCTAGGAGCTCCTACGAGCAGTACTTC
CASSLGARSSYEQYF
>many|TRBD1|TRBV7-2|TRBJ2-2
TGTGCCAGCAGCTTTGGCAACAGGGGAACCGGGGAGCTGTTTTTT
CASSFGNRGTGELFF
>-|-|TRBV21-1|TRBJ2-7
TGTGCCAGCAGCAGGCCTACCCGGGCCGACTACGAGCAGTACTTC
CASSRPTRADYEQYF
>medium-sized|-|TRBV5-6|TRBJ1-4
TGTGCCAGCAGCTTGCAGGGATTGGAAAAACTGTTTTTT
CASSLQGLEKLFF
>many|TRBD1|TRBV24-1|TRBJ2-5
TGTGCCACCGGTCAACCGGGACAGGGGCTTCCGGAGACCCAGTACTTC
CATGQPGQGLPETQYF